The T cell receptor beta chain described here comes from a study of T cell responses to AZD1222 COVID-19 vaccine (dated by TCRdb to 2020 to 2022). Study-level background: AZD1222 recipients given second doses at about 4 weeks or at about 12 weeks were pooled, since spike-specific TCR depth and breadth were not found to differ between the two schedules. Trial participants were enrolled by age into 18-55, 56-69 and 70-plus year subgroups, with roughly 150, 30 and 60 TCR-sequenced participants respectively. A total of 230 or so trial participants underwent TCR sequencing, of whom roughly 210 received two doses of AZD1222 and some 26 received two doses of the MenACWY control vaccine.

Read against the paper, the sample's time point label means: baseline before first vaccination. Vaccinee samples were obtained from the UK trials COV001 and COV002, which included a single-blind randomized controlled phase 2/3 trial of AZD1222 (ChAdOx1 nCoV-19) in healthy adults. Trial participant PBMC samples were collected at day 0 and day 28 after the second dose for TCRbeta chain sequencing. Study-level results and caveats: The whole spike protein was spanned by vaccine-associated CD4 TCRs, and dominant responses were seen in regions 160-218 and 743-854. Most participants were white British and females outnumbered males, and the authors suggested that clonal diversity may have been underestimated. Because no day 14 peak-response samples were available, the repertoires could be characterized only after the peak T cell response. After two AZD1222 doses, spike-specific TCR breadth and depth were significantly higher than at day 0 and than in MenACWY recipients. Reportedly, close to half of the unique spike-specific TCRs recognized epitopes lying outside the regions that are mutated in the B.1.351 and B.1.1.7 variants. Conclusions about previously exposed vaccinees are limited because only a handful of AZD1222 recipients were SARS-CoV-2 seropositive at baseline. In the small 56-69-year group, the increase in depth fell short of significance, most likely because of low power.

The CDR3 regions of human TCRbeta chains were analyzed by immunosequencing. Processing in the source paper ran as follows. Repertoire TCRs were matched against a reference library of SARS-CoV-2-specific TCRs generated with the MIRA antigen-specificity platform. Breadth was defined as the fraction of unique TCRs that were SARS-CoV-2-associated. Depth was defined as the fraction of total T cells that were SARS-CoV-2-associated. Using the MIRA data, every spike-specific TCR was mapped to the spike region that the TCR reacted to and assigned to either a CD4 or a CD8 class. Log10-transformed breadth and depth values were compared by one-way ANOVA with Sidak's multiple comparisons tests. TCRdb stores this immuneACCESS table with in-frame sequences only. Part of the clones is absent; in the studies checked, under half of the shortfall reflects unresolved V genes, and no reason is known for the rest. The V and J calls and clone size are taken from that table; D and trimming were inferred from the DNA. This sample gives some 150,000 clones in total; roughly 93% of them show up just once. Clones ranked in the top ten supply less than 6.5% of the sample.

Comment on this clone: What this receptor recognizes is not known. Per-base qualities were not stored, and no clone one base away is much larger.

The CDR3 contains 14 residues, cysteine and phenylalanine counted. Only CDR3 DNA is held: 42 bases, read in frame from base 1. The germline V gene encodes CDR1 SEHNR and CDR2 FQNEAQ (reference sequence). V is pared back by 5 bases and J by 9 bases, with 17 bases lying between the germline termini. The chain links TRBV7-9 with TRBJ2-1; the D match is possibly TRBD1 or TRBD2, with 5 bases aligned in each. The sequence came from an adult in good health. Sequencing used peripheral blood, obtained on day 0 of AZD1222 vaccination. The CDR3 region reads CASSQGAGWIEQFF. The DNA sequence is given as TGTGCCAGCAGCCAGGGAGCCGGGTGGATTGAGCAGTTCTTC.